This T cell receptor (beta chain) came from a study of T cell repertoires in cytomegalovirus infection. Study information: Carrying CMV and the relevant HLA type showed in public TCR beta signatures. Broader study findings: Across the ex vivo response, the dominant clonotypes were HLA-C-restricted CMV-specific TCR beta clonotypes.

V lost 3 bases and J 2 bases, leaving 7 bases between the germline ends. The germline V gene has CDR1 SGHVS and CDR2 FQNEAQ. The CDR3 is made up of 13 amino acids. TCRdb re-called the reads with MiXCR, one entry per CDR3 protein. The data show about 260,000 distinct CDR3 sequences, less than 9.5% seen once. This clonotype was detected many times. Antigen: not known. The receptor comes from a human donor in good health (CMV status not recorded). Some clones in this sample may be carry-over from other donors' samples. The sequencing sample was made of PBMCs. This rearrangement joins TRBV7-8 to TRBJ1-2; D is unclear. CDR3 residues: CASSLMGNYGYTF. The CDR3 nucleotides read TGTGCCAGCAGCTTGATGGGAAACTATGGCTACACCTTC. Full variable domain (outside the CDR3, taken from reference TRBV7-8 and TRBJ1-2): GAGVSQSPRYKVAKRGQDVALRCDPISGHVSLFWYQQALGQGPEFLTYFQNEAQLDKSGLPSDRFFAERPEGSVSTLKIQRTQQEDSAVYLCASSLMGNYGYTFGSGTRLTVV.